The 14 T cell receptor beta chains given below trace back to one sample, sequenced in a study of technical replicates of blood from a few donors. Some clones are missing from TCRdb's copy, which holds only in-frame ones; the method was immunoSEQ multiplex PCR. The table has about 63,000 clones, 85% to 90% seen once. Sequenced material: PBMCs. The receptors here all came from a human donor in good health. Some clones in this sample may be carry-over from other donors' samples.

A single count supports this clone. V is TRBV4-2 and J is TRBJ2-7; D is perhaps TRBD2 (6 bases). This CDR3 has 16 residues. The germline CDR1 and CDR2 sequences are LGHNA and YNFKEQ. V was clipped by 0 bases and J by 12 bases, with 24 bases between them. The CDR3 DNA is TGTGCCAGCAGCCAAGAGCGCGGGGCGCAGCATCCGAAGCTGTACTTC. Its protein is CASSQERGAQHPKLYF.

V gene TRBV19 combines with J gene TRBJ2-7; a possible D gene is TRBD1 (5 bases). The CDR3 runs 15 residues. Per the germline V gene, CDR1 is LNHDA and CDR2 is SQIVND (reference sequence). The ends were cut back, 3 bases at V and 2 bases at J, with 14 bases in the middle. The CDR3 DNA sequence: TGTGCCAGTAGTATCAGGCAGGGTGGAACCTACGAGCAGTACTTC. This codes for CASSIRQGGTYEQYF.

Ten or more counts support this clone. This sequence joins TRBV7-2 and TRBJ1-2, with a possible D match to TRBD1 (5 bases). Germline lookup yields CDR1 SGHTA and CDR2 FQGNSA. There are 13 residues in the CDR3. V lost 5 bases to trimming and J lost 7 bases, with 14 bases between them. The CDR3 nucleotides read TGTGCCAGCAGCCCCGCAAGGGGCCGTGGCTACACCTTC. Translation: CASSPARGRGYTF.

The rearrangement links TRBV25-1 to TRBJ1-3, with a weak D call TRBD1 (5 bases). V gave up 1 base and J gave up 7 bases, with 11 bases separating them. The CDR3 runs 14 residues. Germline-derived CDR1 and CDR2 are MGHDK and SYGVNS. CDR3 sequence: CASSESGRANTIYF. The CDR3 DNA is TGTGCCAGCAGTGAATCGGGCAGGGCGAACACCATATATTTT.

V gene TRBV4-2 combines with J gene TRBJ2-7, with TRBD2 matching 12 bases. V lost 3 bases and J lost 1; bases outside the gene matches: 4. The germline CDR1 and CDR2 sequences are LGHNA and YNFKEQ. CDR3 length: 16 amino acids. The CDR3 loop reads CASSQEGLAGSYEQYF. The CDR3 coding sequence is TGTGCCAGCAGCCAGGAGGGACTAGCGGGTTCCTACGAGCAGTACTTC.

This rearrangement joins TRBV5-1 to TRBJ2-7; D is unclear. Germline V gene lookup returns CDR1 SGHRS and CDR2 YFSETQ. V was clipped by 5 bases and J by 6 bases, with 15 bases between them. The CDR3 spans 13 residues. CDR3 in amino acids: CASRAQASPEQYF. CDR3 nucleotides: TGCGCCAGCAGGGCCCAGGCGTCCCCCGAGCAGTACTTC.

The CDR3 nucleotides read TGTGCCAGCAGCTCCCGCGTGGGGGGTACTGGAAACACCATATATTTT. Translating it yields CASSSRVGGTGNTIYF. The chain combines TRBV7-8 with TRBJ1-3; tentative D call: TRBD1 (5 bases). The ends were cut back, 4 bases at V and 2 bases at J, with 15 bases in the middle. This CDR3 comprises 16 residues. CDR1 SGHVS and CDR2 FQNEAQ come from the germline V gene.

The chain links TRBV18 to TRBJ1-4, with TRBD1 identical over 9 bases. The CDR3 contains 14 residues. From germline, CDR1 is KGHSH and CDR2 LQKENI. V lost 3 bases to trimming and J lost 7 bases; unmatched junction nucleotides: 3. The CDR3 spells CASSPETGGEKLFF. The CDR3 bases are TGTGCCAGCTCACCCGAGACAGGGGGTGAAAAACTGTTTTTT.

Worth noting for this clone: Other DNA sequences of this sample code for an identical CDR3. The chain links TRBV6-6 to TRBJ1-1; the D is unclear. The CDR3 has 14 residues. Trimming cost V 2 bases and J 0 bases, with 7 bases left between them. The germline gives CDR1 MNHNY, CDR2 SVGAGI (reference sequence). In DNA, the CDR3 is TGTGCCAGCAGTTACCCCGAGATGAACACTGAAGCTTTCTTT. Translation gives CASSYPEMNTEAFF.

The chain is built from TRBV30 and TRBJ2-7, with TRBD2 as a possible D gene (6 bases). CDR1 and CDR2 from the germline V gene are GTSNPN and SVGIG (reference sequence). The V end was cut by 3 bases, the J end by 2 bases, with 14 bases between. The CDR3 contains 14 residues. CDR3 sequence (DNA): TGTGCCTGGAGCGACCTTAGCGGACCCTACGAGCAGTACTTC. It translates to CAWSDLSGPYEQYF.

The chain employs TRBV4-3 and TRBJ1-1, with 8 nucleotides matching TRBD1. The length of the CDR3 is 16 residues. J gave up 4 bases and V 0 bases, and 7 bases lay outside the gene matches. Germline V lookup: CDR1 LGHNA, CDR2 YSLEER. The CDR3 sequence: CASSQDPGTGGTEAFF. The CDR3 DNA sequence: TGCGCCAGCAGCCAAGACCCCGGAACAGGGGGCACTGAAGCTTTCTTT.

V and J are TRBV4-2 and TRBJ1-2, with D uncertain. The germline V and J ends were trimmed by 0 bases and 8 bases, with 16 bases remaining between them. Germline CDR1 LGHNA, CDR2 YNFKEQ. The CDR3 spans 15 residues. This CDR3 reads CASSQEREPGWGYTF. The CDR3 bases are TGTGCCAGCAGCCAAGAAAGAGAGCCCGGGTGGGGCTACACCTTC.

The rearrangement joins TRBV6-1 to TRBJ2-1; 7 bases are a match to TRBD2. The CDR3 is 16 residues long. Germline V CDR1 and CDR2: MNHNS, SASEGT. The ends lost 2 bases at V and 4 bases at J; junction bases unmatched: 8. CDR3 nucleotide sequence: TGTGCCAGCAGTGAATACCTAGCGGAGCTATACAATGAGCAGTTCTTC. Amino acids: CASSEYLAELYNEQFF.

The CDR3, as DNA: TGTGCCAGTAAAGCGGGGGGGCAAGGAACCGGGGAGCTGTTTTTT. Translating it yields CASKAGGQGTGELFF. The chain is built from TRBV7-2 and TRBJ2-2, with TRBD2 identical over 10 bases. Germline CDR1 reads SGHTA; CDR2 reads FQGNSA. V gave up 9 bases and J gave up 5 bases; unmatched junction bases: 9. The CDR3 has 15 residues.